A selection of T cell receptor beta chains follows, all from one sample in a study of blood T cell repertoires in COVID-19. Sequencing used immunoSEQ multiplex PCR; TCRdb keeps in-frame clones, though not all of them. The table has under 60,000 clones, roughly 87% seen once; the top ten hold around 9.6%. Sequencing was carried out using peripheral blood. The receptors derive from a human donor in a cohort sampled during active COVID-19. CDR3s include the opening cysteine and the closing phenylalanine or tryptophan. D genes are given only for firm matches. Rows give clone size only sometimes, using once, few, many, or a class for an expanded clone.

D	V	J	size	CDR3	DNA
TRBD1	TRBV6-5	TRBJ1-2	.	CASSYSKGGPFGYTF	TGTGCCAGCAGTTACTCGAAAGGGGGCCCGTTTGGCTACACCTTC
TRBD1	TRBV12-5	TRBJ1-2	.	CASGLVGTVYGYTF	TGTGCTAGTGGTTTGGTAGGGACAGTCTATGGCTACACCTTC
.	TRBV3-1/TRBV3-2	TRBJ1-5	.	CASSQGVSNQPQHF	TGTGCCAGCAGCCAGGGCGTAAGCAATCAGCCCCAGCATTTT
.	TRBV5-1	TRBJ2-7	.	CASSFTRQFSYEQYF	TGCGCCAGCAGCTTTACCAGACAGTTTTCCTACGAGCAGTACTTC
.	TRBV6-5	TRBJ1-4	.	CASRDRGATNEKLFF	TGTGCCAGCAGGGACAGAGGAGCAACTAATGAAAAACTGTTTTTT
.	TRBV5-1	TRBJ2-6	.	CASSLEGHYSGANVLTF	TGCGCCAGCAGCTTGGAGGGACATTACTCTGGGGCCAACGTCCTGACTTTC
TRBD1	TRBV4-1	TRBJ2-2	.	CASSRKGTGHTGELFF	TGCGCCAGCAGCCGGAAGGGGACAGGGCACACCGGGGAGCTGTTTTTT
TRBD1	TRBV5-1	TRBJ2-5	.	CASSTGQGWETQYF	TGCGCCAGCAGCACGGGACAGGGATGGGAGACCCAGTACTTC
.	TRBV20-1	TRBJ1-5	.	CTPVRGVLF	TGCACCCCAGTCCGGGGTGTCCTTTTT
.	TRBV19	TRBJ1-5	.	CASSIEEGGIWPQHF	TGTGCCAGTAGTATAGAAGAGGGAGGGATCTGGCCCCAGCATTTT
.	TRBV5-5	TRBJ2-3	.	CASSLDQGTFTDTQYF	TGTGCCAGCAGCTTGGATCAGGGGACCTTCACAGATACGCAGTATTTT
.	TRBV4-2	TRBJ2-7	few	CASSQEGHEQYF	TGTGCCAGCAGCCAAGAGGGCCACGAGCAGTACTTC
.	TRBV4-1	TRBJ2-7	.	CASSQDRGGDYEQYF	TGCGCCAGCAGCCAAGATCGGGGCGGGGACTACGAGCAGTACTTC
.	TRBV19	TRBJ2-5	.	CASSPREETQYF	TGTGCCAGTTCTCCCCGGGAAGAGACCCAGTACTTC
TRBD2	TRBV12-3/TRBV12-4	TRBJ2-1	few	CASSVSGRGEQFF	TGTGCCAGCAGTGTTAGCGGGAGAGGTGAGCAGTTCTTC
.	TRBV2	TRBJ2-4	.	CASSEKGNIQYF	TGTGCCAGCAGTGAAAAGGGGAACATTCAGTACTTC
.	TRBV30	TRBJ1-5	.	CAWSVARSAQHF	TGTGCCTGGAGTGTAGCCAGGTCAGCCCAGCATTTT
TRBD1	TRBV4-1	TRBJ2-6	.	CASRMPGTGALGANVLTF	TGCGCCAGCAGAATGCCAGGGACAGGGGCTCTCGGGGCCAACGTCCTGACTTTC
TRBD1	TRBV11-2	TRBJ1-2	few	CASSLSTTGFEGYTF	TGTGCCAGCAGCTTATCCACGACAGGGTTTGAGGGCTACACCTTC
.	TRBV5-6	TRBJ2-7	.	CASSATGEQYF	TGTGCCAGCAGCGCCACTGGTGAGCAGTACTTC
TRBD1	TRBV7-2	TRBJ1-1	.	CASSLAEGAGEAFF	TGTGCCAGCAGCTTAGCAGAGGGGGCAGGTGAAGCTTTCTTT
.	TRBV6-5	TRBJ2-7	.	CATWSGSLSYEQYF	TGTGCCACCTGGTCGGGGTCCCTATCCTACGAGCAGTACTTC
.	TRBV7-2	TRBJ2-1	.	CASSPSSAGSYNEQFF	TGTGCCAGCAGCCCTTCCTCGGCAGGCTCCTACAATGAGCAGTTCTTC
.	TRBV28	TRBJ2-5	.	CASSRRGRVQETQYF	TGTGCCAGCAGTCGCCGCGGGCGAGTGCAAGAGACCCAGTACTTC
TRBD1	TRBV7-9	TRBJ1-3	.	CASSPGQRGNTIYF	TGTGCCAGCAGCCCGGGACAGAGAGGAAACACCATATATTTT
TRBD1	TRBV7-9	TRBJ2-7	.	CASRQGATYEQYF	TGTGCCAGCAGGCAGGGGGCAACCTACGAGCAGTACTTC
.	TRBV21-1	TRBJ2-3	.	CASSKPGGGDTDTQYF	TGTGCCAGCAGCAAACCCGGGGGAGGGGACACAGATACGCAGTATTTT
TRBD1	TRBV5-1	TRBJ1-1	.	CASSLGTGASVNTEAFF	TGCGCCAGCAGCTTGGGGACAGGGGCTTCTGTGAACACTGAAGCTTTCTTT
TRBD2	TRBV30	TRBJ2-3	.	CACGLAGGKDTQYF	TGTGCCTGCGGACTAGCGGGAGGCAAAGATACGCAGTATTTT
TRBD1	TRBV5-5	TRBJ1-5	once	CASSLTGLGNQPQHF	TGTGCCAGCAGCCTGACAGGGTTGGGAAATCAGCCCCAGCATTTT
.	TRBV7-2	TRBJ1-1	.	CASSLDNPNTEAFF	TGTGCCAGCAGCCTGGACAACCCGAACACTGAAGCTTTCTTT
.	TRBV5-1	TRBJ2-3	.	CASSRIGQPSTDTQYF	TGCGCCAGCAGCCGGATCGGACAGCCTAGCACAGATACGCAGTATTTT
TRBD1	TRBV7-2	TRBJ2-1	once	CASGGSRGRTNEQFF	TGTGCCAGTGGGGGGTCCAGGGGGCGGACAAATGAGCAGTTCTTC
.	TRBV12-3/TRBV12-4	TRBJ1-2	.	CASSLDSYGYTF	TGTGCCAGCAGTCTCGACAGCTATGGCTACACCTTC
TRBD1	TRBV7-2	TRBJ2-5	.	CASSFRKGQGETQYF	TGTGCCAGCAGCTTTAGAAAGGGACAGGGGGAGACCCAGTACTTC
.	TRBV18	TRBJ2-7	.	CASSQSGTYEQYF	TGTGCCAGCTCGCAGTCAGGAACCTACGAGCAGTACTTC
.	TRBV7-6	TRBJ1-1	few	CASSLGAGSEAFF	TGTGCCAGCAGCTTGGGGGCTGGATCCGAAGCTTTCTTT
.	TRBV5-4	TRBJ1-2	.	CASSLGGLGYTF	TGTGCCAGCAGCTTGGGGGGCTTAGGCTACACCTTC
TRBD1	TRBV19	TRBJ1-6	.	CASTGTANSPLHF	TGTGCCAGTACCGGGACAGCCAATTCACCCCTCCACTTT
.	TRBV5-6	TRBJ2-5	.	CASSFMSGGYQETQYF	TGTGCCAGCAGCTTTATGTCTGGGGGGTACCAAGAGACCCAGTACTTC
.	TRBV27	TRBJ2-3	medium-sized	CASSLSTSTDTQYF	TGTGCCAGCAGTTTATCAACTAGCACAGATACGCAGTATTTT